Given below is one T cell receptor (beta chain) in context. The repertoire was sequenced with immunoSEQ multiplex PCR; TCRdb's copy has only in-frame clones and lacks some. Of under 200,000 clones in the sample, over 85% were seen once. This specimen comes from a study of shared clonotypes between healthy human individuals. V shed 7 bases and J 4 bases; nucleotides not matched to a gene: 11. Germline lookup yields CDR1 MDHEN and CDR2 SYDVKM. This CDR3 has 17 amino acids. This TCR came from a woman in her 30s in good health. The sample consisted of naive CD4+ T cells sorted from blood. Subset indicated: CD45RA+ positively selected. The rearrangement uses TRBV28 and TRBJ2-2, with 11 bases that match TRBD2. The CDR3 nucleotides are TGTGCCAGCACCACACTAGCGGGAGACGATGGCACCGGGGAGCTGTTTTTT. This codes for CASTTLAGDDGTGELFF.